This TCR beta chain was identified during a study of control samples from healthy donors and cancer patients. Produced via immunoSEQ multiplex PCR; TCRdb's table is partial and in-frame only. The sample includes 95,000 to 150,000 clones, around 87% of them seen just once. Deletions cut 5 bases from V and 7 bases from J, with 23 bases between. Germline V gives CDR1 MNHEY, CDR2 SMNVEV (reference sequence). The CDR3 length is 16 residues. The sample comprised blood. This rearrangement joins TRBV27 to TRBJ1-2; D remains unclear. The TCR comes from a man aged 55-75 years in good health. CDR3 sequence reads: CASSLSPVLQGSGYTF. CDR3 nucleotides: TGTGCCAGCAGTCTTTCTCCGGTCCTTCAAGGCAGTGGCTACACCTTC.